Included here is one TCR beta chain sequence, with context. The sample originates from a study of molecular identifiers for immune sequencing clone quantification. TCRdb re-called the PCR reads through MiXCR, storing one row per CDR3 protein. The table has fewer than 100,000 distinct CDR3 sequences, roughly a fifth seen once. Trimming removed 6 bases from V and 7 bases from J, with 12 bases in between. CDR1 is MRHNA, CDR2 SNTAGT, per germline. The CDR3 extends over 12 amino acids. Naive CD8 sequencing libraries were generated from approximately 22,000 to 940,000 sorted cells, with 10%, 30% or 50% RNA as input.

This receptor was taken from a human donor in good health. Some libraries in this study had Jurkat cell RNA spiked in. This chain joins TRBV6-4 and TRBJ1-1; unclear D gene. The sequencing sample was made of naive CD8+ T cells from blood, with Jurkat cell RNA spiked in. The sample's subset: FACS-sorted CD8+CD4-CCR7+CD45RA+ naive T cells. The CDR3 coding sequence is TGTGCCAGCAGGAACTCCTTGGGTGAAGCTTTCTTT. Translating it yields CASRNSLGEAFF.